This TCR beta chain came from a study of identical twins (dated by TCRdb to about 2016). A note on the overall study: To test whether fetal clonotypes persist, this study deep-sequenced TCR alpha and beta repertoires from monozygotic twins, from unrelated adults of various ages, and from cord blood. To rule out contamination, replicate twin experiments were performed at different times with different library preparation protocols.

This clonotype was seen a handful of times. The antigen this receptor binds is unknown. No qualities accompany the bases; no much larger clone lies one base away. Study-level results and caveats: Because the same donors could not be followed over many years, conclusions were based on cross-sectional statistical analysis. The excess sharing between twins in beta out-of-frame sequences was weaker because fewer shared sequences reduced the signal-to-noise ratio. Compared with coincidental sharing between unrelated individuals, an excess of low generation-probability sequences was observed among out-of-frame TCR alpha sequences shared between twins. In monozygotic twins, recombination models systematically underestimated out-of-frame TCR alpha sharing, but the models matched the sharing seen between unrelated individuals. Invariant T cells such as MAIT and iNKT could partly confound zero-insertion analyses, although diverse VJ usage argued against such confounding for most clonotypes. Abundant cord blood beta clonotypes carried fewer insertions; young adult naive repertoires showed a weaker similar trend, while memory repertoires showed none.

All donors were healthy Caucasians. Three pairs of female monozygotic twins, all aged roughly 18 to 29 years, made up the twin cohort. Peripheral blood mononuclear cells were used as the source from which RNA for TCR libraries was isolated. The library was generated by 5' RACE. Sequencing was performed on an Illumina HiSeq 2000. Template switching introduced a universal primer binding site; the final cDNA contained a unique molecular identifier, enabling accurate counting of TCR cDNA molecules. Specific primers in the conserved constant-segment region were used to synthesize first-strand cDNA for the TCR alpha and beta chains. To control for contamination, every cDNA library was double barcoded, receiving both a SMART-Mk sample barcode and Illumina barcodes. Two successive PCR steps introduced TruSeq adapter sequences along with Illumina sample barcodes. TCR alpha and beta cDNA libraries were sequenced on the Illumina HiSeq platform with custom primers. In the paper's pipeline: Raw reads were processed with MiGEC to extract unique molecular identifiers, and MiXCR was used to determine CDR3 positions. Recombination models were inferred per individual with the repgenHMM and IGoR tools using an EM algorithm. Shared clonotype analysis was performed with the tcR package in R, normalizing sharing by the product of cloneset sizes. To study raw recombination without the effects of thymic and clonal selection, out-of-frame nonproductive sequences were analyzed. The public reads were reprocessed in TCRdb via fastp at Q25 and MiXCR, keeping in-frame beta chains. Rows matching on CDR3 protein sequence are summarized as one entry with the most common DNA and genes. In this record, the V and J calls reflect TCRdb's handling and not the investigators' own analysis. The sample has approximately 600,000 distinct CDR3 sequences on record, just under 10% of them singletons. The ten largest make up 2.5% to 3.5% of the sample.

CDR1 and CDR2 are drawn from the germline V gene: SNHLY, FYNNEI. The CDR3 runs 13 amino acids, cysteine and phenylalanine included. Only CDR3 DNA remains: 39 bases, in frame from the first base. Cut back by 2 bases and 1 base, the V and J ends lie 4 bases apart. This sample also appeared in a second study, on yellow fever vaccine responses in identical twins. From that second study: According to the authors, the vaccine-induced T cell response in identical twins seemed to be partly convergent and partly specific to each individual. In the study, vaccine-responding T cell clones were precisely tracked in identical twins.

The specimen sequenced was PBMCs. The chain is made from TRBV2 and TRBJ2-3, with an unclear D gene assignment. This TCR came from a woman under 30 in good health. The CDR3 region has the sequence CASSEWGTDTQYF. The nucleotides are TGTGCCAGCAGTGAATGGGGCACAGATACGCAGTATTTT.